This entry is about one T cell receptor beta chain. Its specific antigen is unknown. Base qualities are not provided; no much larger clone lies one nucleotide away. The cysteine opens and the phenylalanine closes a CDR3 of 14 amino acids. The retained sequence is limited to the CDR3, 42 bases, with the frame set at the first base. V lost 3 bases and J lost 0 bases; the stretch between them is 11 bases long. In the germline V gene (reference sequence), CDR1 corresponds to DFQATT and CDR2 to SNEGSKA. This specimen comes from a study of blood T cells in healthy people across ages (dated by TCRdb to the mid-2010s). Looking at the study overall: In model experiments, template switching captured roughly one uniquely barcoded TCR beta cDNA molecule for every two T cells. Age-related changes in TCR beta repertoire diversity were measured in the study by deep sequencing normalized with unique cDNA molecular identifiers. Four age groups were formed from the donors: young (average approximately 15 years), middle-aged (less than 40), aged (approximately 60) and long-lived (about 80). To avoid experimental bias, donors of different ages were spread randomly across the sequencing lanes. The study analyzed two additional independent replicas of 1 million unique cDNA reads from the same blood draw for two donors, one aged 18 to 30 and one aged 80 or older. Results and caveats for the whole study, not just this receptor: As age increased, observed TCR beta diversity per million T cells dropped in a roughly linear way, and a significant reduction was already evident by age roughly 40. Because donor CMV infection status was unknown, age-related changes in expanded clonotypes were potentially confounded. The long-lived group showed more naive CD4+ T cells, fewer expanded clones and increased TCR diversity than the aged group, suggesting age selection. Conclusive comparison of naive and antigen-experienced compartments was prevented by the profiling of bulk unsorted PBMCs. There was a strong correlation between observed TCR beta diversity and the percentage of naive T cells measured by flow cytometry. Total diversity estimates from one million sequenced T cells were considered lower bounds and underestimates.

Libraries were constructed by 5' RACE. Sequencing was performed on an Illumina HiSeq 2500. The second PCR ran for roughly 7 to 11 cycles and used a J-beta primer mix along with a sample-barcoded 5' primer. Each TCR beta cDNA molecule received a unique molecular identifier from a template-switch 5' adaptor carrying 12 random nucleotides. Each sample yielded at least 2.5 million CDR3-containing paired-end reads. First-strand cDNA synthesis was performed from all RNA using the Mint cDNA synthesis kit, with priming by a TRBC-specific oligonucleotide. Following uracil-DNA glycosylase treatment, all cDNA underwent a first 18-cycle PCR with the universal primers M1SS and BC2_uni_R. Per the original workflow: Each sample was normalized by randomly selecting 1 million high-quality reads, each carrying a distinct molecular identifier. Reads with shared molecular identifiers were discarded instead of being binned into consensus sequences. CDR3 identification, clonotype clustering and error correction used MiTCR with a Q25 quality threshold and the strictest error-elimination algorithm. A nonparametric unseen species model with Euler transformation was used to estimate lower-bound total TCR beta diversity. TCRdb trimmed the raw reads at Q25, called clones with MiXCR and kept productive beta chains. A single entry per CDR3 protein holds the most common genes and DNA from its merged rows. The V and J calls shown here were made by TCRdb, not taken from the authors' results. Present in this sample are 2 million or so distinct CDR3 sequences, just under 50% of which were seen just once. The ten most abundant clones make up less than 2.5% of the sample.

Donors were a few dozen systemically healthy Caucasian individuals from Russia aged roughly 6 to 90 years. Each donor gave ten milliliters of peripheral blood, collected into EDTA-treated Vacutainer tubes. Ficoll-Paque density-gradient centrifugation was used to isolate PBMCs, with at least 6 million obtained per sample. Trizol reagent was used to extract total RNA from PBMCs, with at least 6 micrograms per sample. For every donor, an aliquot of PBMCs went through flow cytometry to measure the percentages of naive CD45RAhigh/CD27high T cells. The chain employs TRBV20-1 and TRBJ2-5, with a weak D call of TRBD1 (6 bases match). Sequenced sample: blood. The receptor was derived from a woman aged 35 to 49 in good health. Read as DNA, the sequence is TGCAGTGCTAGGCACACAGGGAACCAAGAGACCCAGTACTTC. Translation gives CSARHTGNQETQYF.